In this sample, the clone carrying this TCR beta chain turned up a few times. This specimen comes from a study of blood T cell repertoires in COVID-19. On the study more broadly: There were acute and convalescent COVID-19 samples, and they came from the United States, Italy and Spain. PBMCs, B-cell-depleted T cells, or T cells were the source of the cDNA or gDNA that made up the material.

The germline V and J ends were trimmed by 10 bases and 0 bases, with 10 bases remaining between them. This CDR3 is 12 amino acids long. Germline CDR1 is WNHNN and CDR2 is SYGVQD (reference sequence). As processed by the authors: Reference gene primer amplification in the assay estimated nucleated cell counts. The data were produced by immunoSEQ multiplex PCR, yet TCRdb's version contains in-frame clones alone and is incomplete. V and J calls and clone size are as listed in that table; D and trimming were resolved from the DNA. The table lists about 56,000 clones, approximately 91% of them singletons.

Sample: peripheral blood. The V call is TRBV10-1, the J call TRBJ2-7, with D hard to call. This TCR was sampled from a man aged 50 to 60 with active COVID-19. CDR3 in amino acids: CAIPGSSYEQYF. CDR3 nucleotide sequence: TGCGCCATCCCGGGTAGCTCCTACGAGCAGTACTTC.